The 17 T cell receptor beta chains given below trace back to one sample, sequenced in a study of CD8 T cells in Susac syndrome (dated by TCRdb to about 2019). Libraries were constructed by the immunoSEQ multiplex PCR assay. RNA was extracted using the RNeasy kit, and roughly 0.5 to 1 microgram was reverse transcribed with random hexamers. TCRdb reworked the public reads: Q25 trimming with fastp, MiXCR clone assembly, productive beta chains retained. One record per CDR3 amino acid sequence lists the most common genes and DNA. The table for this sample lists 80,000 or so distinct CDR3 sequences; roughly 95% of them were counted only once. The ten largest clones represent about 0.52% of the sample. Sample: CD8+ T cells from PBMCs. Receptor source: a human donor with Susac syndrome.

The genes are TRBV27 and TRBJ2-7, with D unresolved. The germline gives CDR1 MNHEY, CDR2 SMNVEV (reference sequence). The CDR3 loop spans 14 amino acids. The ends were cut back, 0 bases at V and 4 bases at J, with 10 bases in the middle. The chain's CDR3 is CASSLSRTSYEQYF. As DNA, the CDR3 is TGTGCCAGCAGTTTATCCAGAACATCGTACGAGCAGTACTTC.

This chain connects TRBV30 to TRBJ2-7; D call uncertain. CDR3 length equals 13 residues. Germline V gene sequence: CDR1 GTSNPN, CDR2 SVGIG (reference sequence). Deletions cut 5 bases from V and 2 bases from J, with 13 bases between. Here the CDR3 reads CAWVGPPAYEQYF. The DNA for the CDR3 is TGTGCCTGGGTGGGTCCCCCTGCCTACGAGCAGTACTTC. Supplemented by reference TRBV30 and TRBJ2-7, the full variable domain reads SQTIHQWPATLVQPVGSPLSLECTVEGTSNPNLYWYRQAAGRGLQLLFYSVGIGQISSEVPQNLSASRPQDRQFILSSKKLLLSDSGFYLCAWVGPPAYEQYFGPGTRLTVT.

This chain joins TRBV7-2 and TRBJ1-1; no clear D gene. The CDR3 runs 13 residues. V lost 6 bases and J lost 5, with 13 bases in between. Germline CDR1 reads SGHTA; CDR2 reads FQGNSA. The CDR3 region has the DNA TGTGCCAGCAGTCTCGACCTAGGTACTGAAGCTTTCTTT. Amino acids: CASSLDLGTEAFF.

The CDR3 DNA reads as TGTGCCAGCAGCTGGCGGGGAAACACCGGGGAGCTGTTTTTT. Encoded protein: CASSWRGNTGELFF. The V gene is TRBV9, the J gene TRBJ2-2; possible D gene TRBD2, 6 bases. The length of the CDR3 is 14 residues. V was shortened by 4 bases and J by 2 bases, with 9 bases between the two germline ends. Germline-derived CDR1 and CDR2 are SGDLS and YYNGEE.

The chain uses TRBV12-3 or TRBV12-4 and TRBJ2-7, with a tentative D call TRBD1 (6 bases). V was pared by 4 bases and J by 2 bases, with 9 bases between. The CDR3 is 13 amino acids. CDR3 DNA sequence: TGTGCCAGCAGTTCACAGGGTCCCTACGAGCAGTACTTC. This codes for CASSSQGPYEQYF.

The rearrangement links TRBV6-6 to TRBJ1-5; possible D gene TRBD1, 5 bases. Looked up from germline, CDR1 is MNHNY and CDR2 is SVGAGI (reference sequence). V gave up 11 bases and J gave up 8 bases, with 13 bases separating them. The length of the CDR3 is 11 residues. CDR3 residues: CASWGGEPQHF. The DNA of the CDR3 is TGTGCCTCTTGGGGCGGCGAGCCCCAGCATTTT.

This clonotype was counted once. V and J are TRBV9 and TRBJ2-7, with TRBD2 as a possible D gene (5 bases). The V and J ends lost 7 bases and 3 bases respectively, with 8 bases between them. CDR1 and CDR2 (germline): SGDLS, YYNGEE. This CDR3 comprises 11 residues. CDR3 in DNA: TGTGCCAGCGGCGGGCTCTACGAGCAGTACTTC. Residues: CASGGLYEQYF.

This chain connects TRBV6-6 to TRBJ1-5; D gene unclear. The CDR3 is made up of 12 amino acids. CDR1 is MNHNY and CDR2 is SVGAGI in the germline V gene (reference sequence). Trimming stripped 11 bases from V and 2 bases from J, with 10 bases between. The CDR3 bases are TGTGCCGGTCGCGGGGGCAATCAGCCCCAGCATTTT. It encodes CAGRGGNQPQHF.

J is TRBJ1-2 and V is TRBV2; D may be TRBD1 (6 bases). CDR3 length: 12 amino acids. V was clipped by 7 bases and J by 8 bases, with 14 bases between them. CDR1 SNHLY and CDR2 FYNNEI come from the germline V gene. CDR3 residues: CASTLGGEGYTF. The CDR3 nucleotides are TGTGCCAGCACACTAGGGGGTGAAGGCTACACCTTC. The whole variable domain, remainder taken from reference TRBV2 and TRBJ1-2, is EPEVTQTPSHQVTQMGQEVILRCVPISNHLYFYWYRQILGQKVEFLVSFYNNEISEKSEIFDDQFSVERPDGSNFTLKIRSTKLEDSAMYFCASTLGGEGYTFGSGTRLTVV.

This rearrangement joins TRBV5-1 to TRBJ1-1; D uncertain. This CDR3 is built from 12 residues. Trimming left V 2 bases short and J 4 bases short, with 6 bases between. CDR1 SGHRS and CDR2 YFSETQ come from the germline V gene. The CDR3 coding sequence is TGCGCCAGCAGCTTCGGGCCCACTGAAGCTTTCTTT. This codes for CASSFGPTEAFF.

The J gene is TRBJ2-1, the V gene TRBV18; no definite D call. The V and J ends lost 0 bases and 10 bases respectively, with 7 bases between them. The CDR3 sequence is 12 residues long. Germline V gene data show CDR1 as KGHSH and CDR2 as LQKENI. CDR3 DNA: TGTGCCAGCTCACCACCCCCCGGGGAGCAGTTCTTC. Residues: CASSPPPGEQFF.

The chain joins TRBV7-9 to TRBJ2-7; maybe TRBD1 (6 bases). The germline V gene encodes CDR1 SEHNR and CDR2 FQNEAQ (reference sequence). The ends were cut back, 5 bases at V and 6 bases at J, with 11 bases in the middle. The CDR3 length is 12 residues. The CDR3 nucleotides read TGTGCCAGCAGCCGGGACAACCCCGAGCAGTACTTC. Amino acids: CASSRDNPEQYF.

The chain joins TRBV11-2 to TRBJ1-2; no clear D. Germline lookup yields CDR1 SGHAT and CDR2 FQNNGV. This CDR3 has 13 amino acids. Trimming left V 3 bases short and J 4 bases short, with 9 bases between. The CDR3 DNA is TGTGCCAGCAGCTTTAGGGTAGGCTATGGCTACACCTTC. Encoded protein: CASSFRVGYGYTF.

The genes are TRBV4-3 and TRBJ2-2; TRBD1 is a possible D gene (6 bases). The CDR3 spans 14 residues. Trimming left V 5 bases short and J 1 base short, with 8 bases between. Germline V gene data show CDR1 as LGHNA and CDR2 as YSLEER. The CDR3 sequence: CASSKTGNTGELFF. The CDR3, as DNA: TGCGCCAGCAGCAAGACAGGGAACACCGGGGAGCTGTTTTTT.

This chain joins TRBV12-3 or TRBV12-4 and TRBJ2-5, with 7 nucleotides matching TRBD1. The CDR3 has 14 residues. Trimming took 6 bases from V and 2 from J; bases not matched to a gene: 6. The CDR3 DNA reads TGTGCCAGCAGCAAGGACAGGCGACAAGAGACCCAGTACTTC. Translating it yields CASSKDRRQETQYF.

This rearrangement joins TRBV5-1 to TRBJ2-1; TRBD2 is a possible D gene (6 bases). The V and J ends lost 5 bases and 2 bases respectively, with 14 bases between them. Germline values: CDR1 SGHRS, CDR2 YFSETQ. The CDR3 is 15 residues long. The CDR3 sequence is CASRPSSVAYNEQFF. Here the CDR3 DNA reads TGCGCCAGCAGGCCTTCTAGCGTAGCCTACAATGAGCAGTTCTTC.

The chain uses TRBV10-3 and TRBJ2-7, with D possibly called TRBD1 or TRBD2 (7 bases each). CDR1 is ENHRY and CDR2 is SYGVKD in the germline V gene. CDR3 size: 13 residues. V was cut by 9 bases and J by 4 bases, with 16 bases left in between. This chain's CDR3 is CAIRAGGEYEQYF. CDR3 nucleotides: TGTGCCATTAGAGCAGGGGGGGAATACGAGCAGTACTTC.